Following are 18 T cell receptor beta chains from one sample sequenced in a study of identical twins. TCRdb analysed the 5' RACE reads with MiXCR anew, one entry per CDR3 protein. The sample includes 1.5 million or so distinct CDR3 sequences, less than 35% of them seen just once. The specimen was cord blood. The receptors come from a newborn girl in good health.

This clonotype came up a few times. The gene calls are TRBV28 and TRBJ2-1; 9 bases map to TRBD2. Germline V gives CDR1 MDHEN, CDR2 SYDVKM. The J segment lost 5 bases and the V segment lost 6 bases, leaving 11 bases of the junction unmatched. CDR3 size: 16 residues. The CDR3 is CASSTTGLAPHNEQFF. The CDR3 bases are TGTGCCAGCAGCACCACCGGACTAGCGCCACACAATGAGCAGTTCTTC.

On this clonotype itself: The germline gene is not matched at one end of the junction; a read error may be the cause. The chain is built from TRBV28 and TRBJ1-5, with TRBD1 identical over 12 bases. This CDR3 has 20 amino acids. Germline V lookup: CDR1 MDHEN, CDR2 SYDVKM. CDR3 protein: CASTRDRGLRLSYSNLPQHF. The DNA of the CDR3 is TGTGCCAGCACCCGGGACAGGGGGCTTCGATTATCCTATAGCAATCTGCCCCAGCATTTT.

This chain links TRBV20-1 with TRBJ2-5; possible D gene TRBD2, 6 bases. The DNA matches TRBJ2-7 better at its end, which makes the J call doubtful. This CDR3 has 15 residues. The germline V gene has CDR1 DFQATT and CDR2 SNEGSKA (reference sequence). The CDR3 protein is CSAREEGSSVYEQYF. The CDR3, as DNA: TGCAGTGCTAGAGAGGAGGGGTCGTCTGTCTACGAGCAGTACTTC.

This clonotype has just a few counts. This chain joins TRBV7-2 and TRBJ1-5; D may be TRBD1 (6 bases). V lost 2 bases and J lost 9, with 8 bases in between. This CDR3 contains 12 residues. In germline, CDR1 is SGHTA, CDR2 FQGNSA. CDR3 sequence: CASSLTGPPQHF. Here the CDR3 DNA reads TGTGCCAGCAGCTTAACAGGGCCGCCCCAGCATTTT.

This clonotype was picked up a small number of times. V and J are TRBV24-1 and TRBJ2-3; D unclear. Trimming cost V 7 bases and J 4 bases, with 11 bases left between them. Germline loops: CDR1 KGHDR, CDR2 SFDVKD. This CDR3 contains 13 residues. In DNA, the CDR3 is TGTGCCACCAGAAAAAGAGGCGCAGATACGCAGTATTTT. It is translated as CATRKRGADTQYF.

This sequence joins TRBV2 and TRBJ1-2; 9 bases match TRBD1. This CDR3 is 12 amino acids long. V shed 7 bases and J 8 bases; nucleotides not matched to a gene: 5. Germline V CDR1 and CDR2: SNHLY, FYNNEI. CDR3: CASTRTGDGYTF. The CDR3 DNA reads TGTGCCAGCACCCGGACAGGGGACGGCTACACCTTC.

The chain links TRBV10-3 to TRBJ1-2; 7 nucleotides match TRBD1. The CDR3 extends over 17 amino acids. J lost 6 bases, V lost 6 bases, and 19 bases had no gene match. The germline V gene encodes CDR1 ENHRY and CDR2 SYGVKD. The CDR3 here is CAIRPIDRVTASDGYTF. CDR3 bases: TGTGCCATCAGGCCAATCGACAGGGTAACAGCTTCGGATGGCTACACCTTC.

A few counts support this clonotype. The chain uses TRBV20-1 and TRBJ1-1; D gene unclear. V was pared by 6 bases and J by 6 bases, with 11 bases between. This CDR3 region has 11 residues. Per the germline V gene, CDR1 is DFQATT and CDR2 is SNEGSKA (reference sequence). The CDR3 protein is CSASLDSEAFF. The CDR3 bases are TGCAGTGCCTCACTTGACTCTGAAGCTTTCTTT.

This clonotype came up a few times. The chain joins TRBV7-7 to TRBJ1-2, with D possibly matching TRBD1 (5 bases). CDR1 is SSHAT and CDR2 is FNYEAQ in the germline V gene (reference sequence). With 11 bases removed from V and 3 bases from J, the gap between germline ends came to 19 bases. CDR3 length equals 14 residues. In DNA form, the CDR3 reads TGTGCCGGTAACCCGGGCAGGGAGGACTATGGCTACACCTTC. Its translation is CAGNPGREDYGYTF.

This clonotype was seen ten or more times. V gene TRBV10-3 combines with J gene TRBJ1-2; no firm D call. CDR1 ENHRY and CDR2 SYGVKD come from the germline V gene. The CDR3 is 12 residues long. V lost 4 bases and J lost 1, with 4 bases in between. The CDR3 loop is CAISANNYGYTF. The DNA of the CDR3 is TGTGCCATCAGTGCAAATAACTATGGCTACACCTTC.

This sequence joins TRBV2 and TRBJ2-2; D gene unclear. Trimming shortened V by 5 bases and J by 1 base, and 14 bases separated the two germline ends. CDR3 length: 16 residues. Germline V gives CDR1 SNHLY, CDR2 FYNNEI. CDR3 DNA: TGTGCCAGCAGTTTGAGAAATTTCTTGAACACCGGGGAGCTGTTTTTT. This encodes CASSLRNFLNTGELFF. Variable domain in full (rest from reference TRBV2 and TRBJ2-2): EPEVTQTPSHQVTQMGQEVILRCVPISNHLYFYWYRQILGQKVEFLVSFYNNEISEKSEIFDDQFSVERPDGSNFTLKIRSTKLEDSAMYFCASSLRNFLNTGELFFGEGSRLTVL.

This clonotype was recorded a few times. The chain carries TRBV4-2 and TRBJ2-1; TRBD1 might be the D (8 bases). V lost 3 bases to trimming and J lost 7 bases, with 19 bases between them. The length of the CDR3 is 16 residues. CDR1 and CDR2 (germline): LGHNA, YNFKEQ. The CDR3 DNA reads TGTGCCAGCAGCCATACCACCCGGGGGGACAGGAATGAGCAGTTCTTC. This sequence encodes CASSHTTRGDRNEQFF.

This clonotype appeared many times. The rearrangement uses TRBV6-6 and TRBJ1-5; 9 nucleotides match TRBD1. The J segment lost 6 bases and the V segment lost 2 bases, leaving 2 bases of the junction unmatched. The germline gives CDR1 MNHNY, CDR2 SVGAGI (reference sequence). CDR3 length: 14 residues. CDR3 DNA: TGTGCCAGCAGTTACGGGACAGGGCTTCAGCCCCAGCATTTT. Protein product: CASSYGTGLQPQHF.

The chain employs TRBV7-2 and TRBJ2-1; TRBD2 aligns across 12 bases. The DNA end lines up better with TRBJ2-7; the J call may be wrong. The V gene's germline CDR1 is SGHTA and CDR2 FQGNSA. The CDR3 has 17 residues. The DNA of the CDR3 is TGTGCCAGCAGCTGGACTAGCGGGAAGGGAGCATCCAATGAGCAGTACTTC. This encodes CASSWTSGKGASNEQYF.

This clonotype was detected a few times. The chain is built from TRBV10-3 and TRBJ2-1; TRBD2 matches 7 bases. The J call may be in error: the DNA end matches TRBJ2-7 better. The CDR3 is 16 residues long. CDR1 ENHRY and CDR2 SYGVKD come from the germline V gene. The CDR3 loop reads CAISEIWEGPYNEQYF. CDR3 sequence (DNA): TGTGCCATCAGTGAGATTTGGGAGGGCCCCTACAATGAGCAGTACTTC.

Turning to this clonotype: The junction departs from germline at one end; a sequencing error may be responsible. The rearrangement links TRBV6-2 or TRBV6-3 to TRBJ2-3, with 7 nucleotides matching TRBD1. Germline V CDR1 and CDR2: MNHEY, SVGEGT. The CDR3 consists of 14 residues. CDR3 sequence: CAISAYRGVDTQYF. CDR3 DNA: TGTGCCATCAGTGCTTACAGGGGTGTTGATACGCAGTATTTT.

Turning to this clonotype: A single base separates this from a much larger clone, so it may be a read error. The chain links TRBV24-1 to TRBJ1-1; D is uncertain. The length of the CDR3 is 12 residues. CDR1 is KGHDR, CDR2 SFDVKD, per germline. V gave up 2 bases and J gave up 1 base, with 1 base separating them. In DNA, the CDR3 is TGTGCCACCAGTGATTCGAACACTGAAGCTTTCTTT. Amino acids: CATSDSNTEAFF.

The chain carries TRBV14 and TRBJ1-2, with D possibly TRBD1 on 5 matching bases. The CDR3 extends over 12 amino acids. Germline V lookup: CDR1 SGHDN, CDR2 FVKESK. Trimming shortened V by 2 bases and J by 8 bases, and 9 bases separated the two germline ends. The CDR3 DNA sequence: TGTGCCAGCAGCCAACGACAGTGGGGCTACACCTTC. This translates into CASSQRQWGYTF. The complete variable domain, with remaining parts taken from reference TRBV14 and TRBJ1-2, reads EAGVTQFPSHSVIEKGQTVTLRCDPISGHDNLYWYRRVMGKEIKFLLHFVKESKQDESGMPNNRFLAERTGGTYSTLKVQPAELEDSGVYFCASSQRQWGYTFGSGTRLTVV.